This T cell receptor (beta chain) was retrieved from a study of blood T cell repertoires in COVID-19 (dated by TCRdb to the early 2020s). As for the study more broadly: Samples covering the acute and convalescent phases of COVID-19 were provided by collaborators in the United States, Italy and Spain. A de-identified subject ID, COVID-19 status, age in years and sex were almost always included in the sample metadata. Where available, HLA class I and class II types were taken from metadata supplied by the sample provider and were not determined by assay-based typing. Samples came from the ongoing ImmuneRACE study (first 160 participants) plus 1,254 subjects from 6 global collaborators. The material from the prospective study consisted of cDNA or gDNA derived from T cells, B-cell-depleted T cells, or PBMCs. Subjects who had been exposed to COVID-19, were actively infected with it, or had recovered from it provided the deeply sampled blood TCRbeta repertoires that made up the dataset. The repertoires were released in a freely available public database meant as a resource for research on the immune response to SARS-CoV-2. Broad study findings and their caveats: Clinical and demographic metadata were provided uncurated, with the amount varying by source and participant.

Note on this clone: Its antigen has not been determined. No base quality values were provided; no much bigger clone lies one nucleotide off.

From V the trimming removes 2 bases and from J it removes 5 bases, while the gene matches leave 7 bases of the junction unaccounted for. Reading the germline V gene gives CDR1 MNHNS and CDR2 SASEGT. There are 15 amino acids in the CDR3, from cysteine to phenylalanine inclusive. Only the CDR3 DNA stays, 45 bases, in frame from base 1. TCRbeta CDR3 regions were amplified from genomic DNA using the immunoSEQ Assay, a bias-controlled multiplex PCR. As for the authors' bioinformatics: The number of nucleated cells in each sample was estimated from the amplification of reference gene primers within the assay. Sequence reads were collapsed and filtered to measure the absolute abundance of every unique TCRbeta CDR3 rearrangement. For each sample, productive Simpson clonality was calculated as the square root of Simpson's diversity index over productive rearrangements. In its TCRdb copy, this immuneACCESS table keeps in-frame sequences only and misses some clones. Where compared with another copy, unresolved V genes explain less than half of these, and the others have no known cause. From that table come the V and J calls and clone size; the DNA was used to work out D and trimming. Within this sample are roughly 45,000 clones, with 84% of them counted one time only. Of the sample, 4.4% is held by the ten largest clones.

Collaborating institutions collected whole blood in K2EDTA tubes following their own protocols. For TCRbeta analysis, collaborators shipped samples as frozen whole blood, isolated PBMCs, or DNA extracted from either of those sample types. Sequences were obtained from peripheral blood. The sequence is built from TRBV6-1 and TRBJ2-5; TRBD1 lines up with 8 middle nucleotides. The receptor was isolated from a man in his fifties with active COVID-19. The CDR3 protein sequence reads: CASSEIWTGSETQYF. Read as DNA, the sequence is TGTGCCAGCAGTGAAATCTGGACAGGGAGTGAGACCCAGTACTTC.